These T cell receptor beta chains were read from a single sample in a study of blood T cell repertoires in COVID-19. Profiling relied on immunoSEQ multiplex PCR, and the TCRdb table lists in-frame clones only, not all of them. The profile covers around 200,000 clones, with roughly 80% appearing a single time and approximately 13% taken by the ten largest. Sequenced: peripheral blood. The receptor source for this set is a man aged 45-65 years who had recovered from COVID-19. CDR3s include the opening cysteine and the closing phenylalanine or tryptophan. A D gene is named only where the DNA matches it firmly. Where a row states a size, it is once, few, many or the class of an expanded clone; other rows omit it.

CDR3 DNA,CDR3 protein,D gene,J gene,V gene,clone size
TGTGCCAGCAGCTTGGTAGGACAGCTGAACACTGAAGCTTTCTTT,CASSLVGQLNTEAFF,.,TRBJ1-1,TRBV5-4,.
TGTGCCAGCAGCTCACGACAGAACACCGGGGAGCTGTTTTTT,CASSSRQNTGELFF,.,TRBJ2-2,TRBV11-2,few
TGTGCCAGTAGTCTATACTTGTTGGGGCACACCGGGGAGCTGTTTTTT,CASSLYLLGHTGELFF,.,TRBJ2-2,TRBV19,.
TGTGCCAGCAGCCCATCCGGGACAGGGATAGAAAAACTGTTTTTT,CASSPSGTGIEKLFF,TRBD1,TRBJ1-4,TRBV4-2,.
TGTGCCAGCAGCCCGCAACTACAGGGGAACACTGAAGCTTTCTTT,CASSPQLQGNTEAFF,.,TRBJ1-1,TRBV3-1/TRBV3-2,.
TGTGCCAGCAGCCAAGCGAGGGTGTCTGGAAACACCATATATTTT,CASSQARVSGNTIYF,.,TRBJ1-3,TRBV3-1/TRBV3-2,.
TGTGCCAGCAGAAGGGGGCACACTGAAGCTTTCTTT,CASRRGHTEAFF,TRBD1,TRBJ1-1,TRBV2,.
TGTGCCAGCAGATCTAGCGGGGGAGGCTCCTACAATGAGCAGTTCTTC,CASRSSGGGSYNEQFF,TRBD2,TRBJ2-1,TRBV3-1/TRBV3-2,.
TGTGCCAGCAGAGCCCGGGCAGGGGGCTATGGCTACACCTTC,CASRARAGGYGYTF,TRBD1,TRBJ1-2,TRBV2,.
TGTGCCAGCAGCTTGGCCGCCGCGGGAGGGACTGAAGCTTTCTTT,CASSLAAAGGTEAFF,.,TRBJ1-1,TRBV5-4,.
TGTGCCAGCAGCCAAGGAGTCGCGGGCGCCCAGTACTTC,CASSQGVAGAQYF,.,TRBJ2-5,TRBV4-2,.